What follows is one T cell receptor beta chain and its context. Antigen unknown. The data are from a study of shared clonotypes between healthy human individuals. Study results and caveats: Naive subsets typically showed greater estimated richness than memory subsets.

Clones were sequenced by immunoSEQ multiplex PCR, and TCRdb holds only the in-frame ones, with some missing. The data show under 150,000 clones, around two thirds seen once. The sequence was obtained from a young woman in good health. What was sequenced was memory CD8+ T cells sorted from blood. Subset denoted: CD45RO+ cells pooled with CCR7-negative TemRA cells.

The CDR3 DNA sequence: TGCGCCAGCAGCTTGCATTCTTATGGCGGGGAGCTGTTTTTT. It encodes CASSLHSYGGELFF. The chain employs TRBV5-1 and TRBJ2-2, with D unresolved. Per germline, CDR1 SGHRS and CDR2 YFSETQ. The CDR3 is 14 amino acids. V was cut by 1 base and J by 7 bases, with 11 bases left in between. Together with reference TRBV5-1 and TRBJ2-2, the CDR3 gives the full variable domain: KAGVTQTPRYLIKTRGQQVTLSCSPISGHRSVSWYQQTPGQGLQFLFEYFSETQRNKGNFPGRFSGRQFSNSRSEMNVSTLELGDSALYLCASSLHSYGGELFFGEGSRLTVL.